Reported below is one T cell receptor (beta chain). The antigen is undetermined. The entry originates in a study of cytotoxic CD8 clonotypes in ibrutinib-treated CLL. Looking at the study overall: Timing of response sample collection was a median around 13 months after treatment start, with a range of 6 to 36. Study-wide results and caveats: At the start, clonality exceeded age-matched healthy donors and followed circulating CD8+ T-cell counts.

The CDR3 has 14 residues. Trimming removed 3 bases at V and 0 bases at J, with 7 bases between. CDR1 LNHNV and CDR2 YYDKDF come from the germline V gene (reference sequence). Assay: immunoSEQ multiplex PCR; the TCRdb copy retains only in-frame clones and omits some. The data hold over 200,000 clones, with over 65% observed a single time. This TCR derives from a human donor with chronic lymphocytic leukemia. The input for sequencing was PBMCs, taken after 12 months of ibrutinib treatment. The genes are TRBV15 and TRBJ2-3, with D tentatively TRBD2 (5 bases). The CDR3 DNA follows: TGTGCCACCAGCAGGAGGGCGAGCACAGATACGCAGTATTTT. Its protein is CATSRRASTDTQYF. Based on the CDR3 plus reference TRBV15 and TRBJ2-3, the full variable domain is DAMVIQNPRYQVTQFGKPVTLSCSQTLNHNVMYWYQQKSSQAPKLLFHYYDKDFNNEADTPDNFQSRRPNTSFCFLDIRSPGLGDTAMYLCATSRRASTDTQYFGPGTRLTVL.